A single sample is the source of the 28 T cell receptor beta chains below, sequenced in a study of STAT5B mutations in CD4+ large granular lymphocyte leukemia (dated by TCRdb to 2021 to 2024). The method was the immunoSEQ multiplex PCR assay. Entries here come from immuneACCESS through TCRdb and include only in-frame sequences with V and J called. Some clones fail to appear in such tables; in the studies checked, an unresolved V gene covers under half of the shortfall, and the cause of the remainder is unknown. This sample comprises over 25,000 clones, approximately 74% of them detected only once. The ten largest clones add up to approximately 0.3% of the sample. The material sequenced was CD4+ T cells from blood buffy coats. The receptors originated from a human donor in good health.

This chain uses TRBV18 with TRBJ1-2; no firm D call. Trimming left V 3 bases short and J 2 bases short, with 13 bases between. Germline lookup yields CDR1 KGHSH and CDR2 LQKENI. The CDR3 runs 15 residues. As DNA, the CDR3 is TGTGCCAGCTCACCTTCACCCGAGTCGAACTATGGCTACACCTTC. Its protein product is CASSPSPESNYGYTF.

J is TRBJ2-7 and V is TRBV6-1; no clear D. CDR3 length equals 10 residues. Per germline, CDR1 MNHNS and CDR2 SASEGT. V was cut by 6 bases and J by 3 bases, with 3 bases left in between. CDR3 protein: CASRYYEQYF. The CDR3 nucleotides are TGTGCCAGCAGATACTACGAGCAGTACTTC.

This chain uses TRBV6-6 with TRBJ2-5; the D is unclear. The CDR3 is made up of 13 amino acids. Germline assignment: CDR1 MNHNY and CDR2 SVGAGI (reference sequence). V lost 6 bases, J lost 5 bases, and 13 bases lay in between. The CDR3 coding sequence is TGTGCCAGCAGGACACCAGCCTGGGAGACCCAGTACTTC. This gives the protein CASRTPAWETQYF.

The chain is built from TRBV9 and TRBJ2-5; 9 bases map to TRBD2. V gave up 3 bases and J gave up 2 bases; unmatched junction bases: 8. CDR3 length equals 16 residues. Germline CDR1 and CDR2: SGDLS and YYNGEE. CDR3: CASSGISGGRQETQYF. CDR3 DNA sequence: TGTGCCAGCAGCGGAATTAGCGGGGGCAGACAAGAGACCCAGTACTTC.

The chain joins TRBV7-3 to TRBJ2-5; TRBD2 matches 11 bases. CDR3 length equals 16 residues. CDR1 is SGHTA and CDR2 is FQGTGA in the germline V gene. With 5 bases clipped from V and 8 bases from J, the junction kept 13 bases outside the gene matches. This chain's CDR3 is CASSLAYIAGGSTQYF. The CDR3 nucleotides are TGTGCCAGCAGCCTTGCTTATATAGCGGGAGGGTCAACCCAGTACTTC.

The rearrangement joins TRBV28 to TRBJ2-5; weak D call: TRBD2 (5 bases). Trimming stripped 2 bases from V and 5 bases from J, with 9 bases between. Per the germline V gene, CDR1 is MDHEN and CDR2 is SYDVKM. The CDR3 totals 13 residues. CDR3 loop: CASSLDGIETQYF. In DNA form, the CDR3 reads TGTGCCAGCAGTTTAGACGGGATCGAGACCCAGTACTTC.

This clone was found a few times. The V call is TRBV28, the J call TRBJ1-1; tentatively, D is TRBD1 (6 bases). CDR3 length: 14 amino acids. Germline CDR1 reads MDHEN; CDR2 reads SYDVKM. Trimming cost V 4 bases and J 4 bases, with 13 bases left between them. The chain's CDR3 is CASSSLRGGTEAFF. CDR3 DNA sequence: TGTGCCAGCAGTTCCCTCAGGGGTGGCACTGAAGCTTTCTTT.

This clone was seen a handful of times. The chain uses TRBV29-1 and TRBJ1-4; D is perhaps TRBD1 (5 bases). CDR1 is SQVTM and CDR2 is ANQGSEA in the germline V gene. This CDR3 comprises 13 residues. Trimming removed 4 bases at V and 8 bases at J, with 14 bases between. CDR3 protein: CSVAGGIEEKLFF. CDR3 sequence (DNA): TGCAGCGTTGCTGGGGGGATAGAGGAAAAACTGTTTTTT.

This CDR3 reads CASSTSGSSYEQYF. The CDR3 region has the DNA TGTGCCAGCAGCACAAGCGGGAGTAGCTACGAGCAGTACTTC. The chain links TRBV7-9 to TRBJ2-7, with TRBD2 matching over 8 bases. CDR3 size: 14 residues. Per the germline V gene, CDR1 is SEHNR and CDR2 is FQNEAQ (reference sequence). V dropped 5 bases and J dropped 3; count of bases not matched to a gene: 6. Filled out from reference TRBV7-9 and TRBJ2-7, the complete variable domain reads DTGVSQNPRHKITKRGQNVTFRCDPISEHNRLYWYRQTLGQGPEFLTYFQNEAQLEKSRLLSDRFSAERPKGSFSTLEIQRTEQGDSAMYLCASSTSGSSYEQYFGPGTRLTVT.

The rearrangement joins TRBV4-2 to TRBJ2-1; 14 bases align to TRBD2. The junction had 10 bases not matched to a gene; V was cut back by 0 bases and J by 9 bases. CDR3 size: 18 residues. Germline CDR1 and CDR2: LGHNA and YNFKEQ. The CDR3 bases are TGTGCCAGCAGCCAAGAAGGGACTAGCGGGAGTTCATGGGGTGAGCAGTTCTTC. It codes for CASSQEGTSGSSWGEQFF.

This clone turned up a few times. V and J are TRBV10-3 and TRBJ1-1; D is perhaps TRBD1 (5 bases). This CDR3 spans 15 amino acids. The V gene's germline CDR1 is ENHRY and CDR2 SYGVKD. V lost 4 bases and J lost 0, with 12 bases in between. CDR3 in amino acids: CAISGTYSMNTEAFF. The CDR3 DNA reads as TGTGCCATCAGTGGGACATACAGCATGAACACTGAAGCTTTCTTT.

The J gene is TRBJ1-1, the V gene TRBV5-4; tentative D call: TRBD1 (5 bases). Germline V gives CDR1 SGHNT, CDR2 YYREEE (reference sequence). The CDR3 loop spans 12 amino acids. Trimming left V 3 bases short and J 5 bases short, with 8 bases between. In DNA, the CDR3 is TGTGCCAGCAGCTGGGAGGGGACTGAAGCTTTCTTT. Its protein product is CASSWEGTEAFF.

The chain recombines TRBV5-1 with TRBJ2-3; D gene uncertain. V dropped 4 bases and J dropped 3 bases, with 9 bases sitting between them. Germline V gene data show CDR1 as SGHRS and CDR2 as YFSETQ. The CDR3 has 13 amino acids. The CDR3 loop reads CASSEALTDTQYF. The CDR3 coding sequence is TGCGCCAGCAGCGAAGCTCTAACAGATACGCAGTATTTT.

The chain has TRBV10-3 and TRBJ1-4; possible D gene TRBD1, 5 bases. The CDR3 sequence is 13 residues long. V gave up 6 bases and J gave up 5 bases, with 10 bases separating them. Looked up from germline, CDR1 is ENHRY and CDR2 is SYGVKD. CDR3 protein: CAIRRQTNEKLFF. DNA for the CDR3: TGTGCCATCAGGCGACAGACAAATGAAAAACTGTTTTTT.

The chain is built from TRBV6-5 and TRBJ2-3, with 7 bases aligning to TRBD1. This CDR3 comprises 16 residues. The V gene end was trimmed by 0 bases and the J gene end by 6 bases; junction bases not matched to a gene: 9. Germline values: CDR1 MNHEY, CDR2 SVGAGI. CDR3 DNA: TGTGCCAGCAGTTACTCCCTTACAGGGGCGGCGGATACGCAGTATTTT. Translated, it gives CASSYSLTGAADTQYF.

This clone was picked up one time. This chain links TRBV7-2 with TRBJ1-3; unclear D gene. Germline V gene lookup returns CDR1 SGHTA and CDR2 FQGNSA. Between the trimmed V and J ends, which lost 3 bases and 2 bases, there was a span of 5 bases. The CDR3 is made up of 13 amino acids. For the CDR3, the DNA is TGTGCCAGCAGCTTCAGAGCTGGAAACACCATATATTTT. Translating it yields CASSFRAGNTIYF.

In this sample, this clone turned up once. CDR3 sequence reads: CASSIGTVHNEQFF. The CDR3 nucleotides are TGTGCCAGTAGTATCGGGACGGTACACAATGAGCAGTTCTTC. The chain links TRBV19 to TRBJ2-1; D could derive from TRBD1 or TRBD2 (5 bases each). With 3 bases removed from V and 5 bases from J, the gap between germline ends came to 11 bases. The CDR3 sequence is 14 residues long. Germline lookup yields CDR1 LNHDA and CDR2 SQIVND (reference sequence). The variable domain in full, with the rest retrieved from reference TRBV19 and TRBJ2-1, is DGGITQSPKYLFRKEGQNVTLSCEQNLNHDAMYWYRQDPGQGLRLIYYSQIVNDFQKGDIAEGYSVSREKKESFPLTVTSAQKNPTAFYLCASSIGTVHNEQFFGPGTRLTVL.

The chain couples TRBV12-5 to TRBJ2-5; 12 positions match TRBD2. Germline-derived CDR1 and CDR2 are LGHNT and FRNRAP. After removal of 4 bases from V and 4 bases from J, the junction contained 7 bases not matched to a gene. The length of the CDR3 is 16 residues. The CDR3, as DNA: TGTGCTAGTGGTTCCACGACTAGCGGGAGTGGAGAGACCCAGTACTTC. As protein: CASGSTTSGSGETQYF.

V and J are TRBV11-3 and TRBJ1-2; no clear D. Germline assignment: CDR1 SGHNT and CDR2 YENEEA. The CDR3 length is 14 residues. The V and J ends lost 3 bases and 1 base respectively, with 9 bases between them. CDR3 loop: CASSLWGGNYGYTF. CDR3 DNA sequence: TGTGCCAGCAGCTTGTGGGGTGGTAACTATGGCTACACCTTC.

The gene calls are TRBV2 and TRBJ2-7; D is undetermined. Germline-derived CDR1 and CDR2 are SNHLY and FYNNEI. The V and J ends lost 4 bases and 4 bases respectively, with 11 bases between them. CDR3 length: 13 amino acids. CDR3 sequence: CASSGPFLYEQYF. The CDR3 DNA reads TGTGCCAGCAGTGGACCCTTTCTATACGAGCAGTACTTC. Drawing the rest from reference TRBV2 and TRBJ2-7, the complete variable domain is EPEVTQTPSHQVTQMGQEVILRCVPISNHLYFYWYRQILGQKVEFLVSFYNNEISEKSEIFDDQFSVERPDGSNFTLKIRSTKLEDSAMYFCASSGPFLYEQYFGPGTRLTVT.

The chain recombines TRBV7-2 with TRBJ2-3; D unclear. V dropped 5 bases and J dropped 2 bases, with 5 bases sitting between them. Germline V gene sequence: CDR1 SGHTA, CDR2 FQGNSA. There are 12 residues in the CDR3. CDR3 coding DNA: TGTGCCAGCAGCCCGTACACAGATACGCAGTATTTT. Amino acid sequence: CASSPYTDTQYF.

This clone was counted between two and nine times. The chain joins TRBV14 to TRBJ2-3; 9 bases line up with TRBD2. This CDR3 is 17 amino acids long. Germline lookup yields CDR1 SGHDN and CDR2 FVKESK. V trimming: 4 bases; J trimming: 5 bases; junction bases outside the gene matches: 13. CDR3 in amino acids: CASSPLLSGGFGDTQYF. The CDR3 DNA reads TGTGCCAGCAGCCCTCTGTTGAGCGGGGGGTTTGGAGATACGCAGTATTTT.

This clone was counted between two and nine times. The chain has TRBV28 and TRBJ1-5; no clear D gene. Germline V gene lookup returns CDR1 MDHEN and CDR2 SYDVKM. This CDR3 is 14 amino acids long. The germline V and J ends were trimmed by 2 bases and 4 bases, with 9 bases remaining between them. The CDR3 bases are TGTGCCAGCAGTTTAGCAACAGATAATCAGCCCCAGCATTTT. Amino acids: CASSLATDNQPQHF. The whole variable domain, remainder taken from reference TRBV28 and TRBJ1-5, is DVKVTQSSRYLVKRTGEKVFLECVQDMDHENMFWYRQDPGLGLRLIYFSYDVKMKEKGDIPEGYSVSREKKERFSLILESASTNQTSMYLCASSLATDNQPQHFGDGTRLSIL.

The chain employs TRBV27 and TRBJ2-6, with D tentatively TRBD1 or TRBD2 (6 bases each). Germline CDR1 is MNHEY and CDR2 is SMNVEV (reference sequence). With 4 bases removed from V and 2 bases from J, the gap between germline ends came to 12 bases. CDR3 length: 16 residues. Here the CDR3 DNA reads TGTGCCAGCAGTTCATATAGGGGGGCTGGGGCCAACGTCCTGACTTTC. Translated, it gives CASSSYRGAGANVLTF.

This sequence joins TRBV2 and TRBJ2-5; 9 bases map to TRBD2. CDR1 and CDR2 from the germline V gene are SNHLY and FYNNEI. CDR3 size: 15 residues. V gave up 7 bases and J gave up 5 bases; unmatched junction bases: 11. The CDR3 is CASTGSGRLGETQYF. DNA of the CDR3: TGTGCCAGCACTGGTAGCGGGAGATTAGGGGAGACCCAGTACTTC.

The CDR3 coding sequence is TGTGCCAGCAGCTTCCTAGGGACCCAAGAGACCCAGTACTTC. This codes for CASSFLGTQETQYF. The chain has TRBV5-4 and TRBJ2-5; D might be TRBD1 or TRBD2, each matching 5 bases. Germline CDR1 is SGHNT and CDR2 is YYREEE (reference sequence). There are 14 residues in the CDR3. V lost 2 bases and J 1 base, leaving 9 bases between the germline ends.

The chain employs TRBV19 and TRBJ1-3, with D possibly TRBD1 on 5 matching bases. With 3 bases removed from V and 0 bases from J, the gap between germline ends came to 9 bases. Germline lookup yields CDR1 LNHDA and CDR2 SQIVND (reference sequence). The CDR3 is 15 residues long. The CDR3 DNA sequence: TGTGCCAGTAGTATTGGGGGTACCTCTGGAAACACCATATATTTT. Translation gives CASSIGGTSGNTIYF. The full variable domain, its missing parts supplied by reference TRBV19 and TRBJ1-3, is DGGITQSPKYLFRKEGQNVTLSCEQNLNHDAMYWYRQDPGQGLRLIYYSQIVNDFQKGDIAEGYSVSREKKESFPLTVTSAQKNPTAFYLCASSIGGTSGNTIYFGEGSWLTVV.

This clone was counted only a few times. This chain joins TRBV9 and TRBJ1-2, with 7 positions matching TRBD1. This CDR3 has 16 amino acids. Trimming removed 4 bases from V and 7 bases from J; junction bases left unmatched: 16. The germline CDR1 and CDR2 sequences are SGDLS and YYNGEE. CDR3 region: CASSPDPTGRGGGYTF. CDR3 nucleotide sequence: TGTGCCAGCAGCCCCGACCCGACAGGGAGAGGCGGTGGCTACACCTTC.